This TCR beta chain came from a study of T cells in Graves' hyperthyroidism and ophthalmopathy. Study at large: Peripheral blood was collected at initial diagnosis, before any treatment.

Many counts were recorded for this clonotype. Template material for amplifying TCR beta CDR3 regions consisted of RNA transcripts. HTBI primers were the set used in a first-round RT-PCR of the TCR CDR3. TCRdb reanalysed the multiplex PCR reads using MiXCR and keeps one entry per CDR3 protein. The table has under 70,000 distinct CDR3 sequences, 53% seen once. Uncontrolled infection, other autoimmune disease, pregnancy or lactation disqualified patients from enrolment. V gave up 2 bases and J gave up 7 bases; unmatched junction bases: 8. There are 15 residues in the CDR3. CDR1 MRHNA and CDR2 SNTAGT come from the germline V gene.

This TCR came from a woman aged 60-70 years with Graves' ophthalmopathy. The specimen was blood. The V gene is TRBV6-4, the J gene TRBJ2-1, with TRBD2 identical over 7 bases. The CDR3 loop reads CASSDGAGDLNEQFF. The CDR3, as DNA: TGTGCCAGCAGTGACGGGGCGGGAGATCTAAATGAGCAGTTCTTC.